The present TCR beta chain was sequenced within a study of blood T cell repertoires in COVID-19. Germline V gene data show CDR1 as SGHRS and CDR2 as YFSETQ. CDR3 size: 17 residues. Trimming at V came to 0 bases and at J to 11 bases, leaving 12 bases not matched to a gene. Libraries were prepared by immunoSEQ multiplex PCR; TCRdb keeps only in-frame clonotypes and omits some of them. Of 88,000 or so clones in the sample, about 85% are singletons; the top ten hold roughly 4%. The sample was peripheral blood. V usage is TRBV5-1 and J usage is TRBJ1-6; 9 bases map to TRBD1. The TCR was taken from a man in his 60s with acute or convalescent COVID-19. The CDR3 DNA sequence: TGCGCCAGCAGCTTGGCCCCGGGACAGGGATTATTAACACCCCTCCACTTT. It translates to CASSLAPGQGLLTPLHF.